These 10 T cell receptor beta chains share one sample of origin, sequenced in a study of blood T cells in healthy people across ages. Sample-barcoded 5' priming and a J-beta primer mix drove a second PCR of about 6 to 12 cycles. From the 5' RACE reads, TCRdb called clonotypes with MiXCR, one entry per CDR3 protein. The sample records over a million distinct CDR3 sequences, roughly 43% being singletons. What was sequenced was blood. The origin of the receptors is a woman between 18 and 30 years old in good health.

Concerning this clonotype itself: The junction shows a germline mismatch at one end, possibly a read error. CDR3 bases: TGTGACAGCAGCTTATTCCCCGGTCAGGTGCTTAACTATGGCTACACCTTC. Translated, it gives CDSSLFPGQVLNYGYTF. The chain links TRBV7-2 to TRBJ1-2; D unclear. The CDR3 extends over 17 amino acids. Germline values: CDR1 SGHTA, CDR2 FQGNSA.

This clonotype was seen a few times. CDR3: CASSLTGQSQETQYF. In DNA, the CDR3 is TGTGCCAGCAGTTTAACAGGGCAAAGCCAAGAGACCCAGTACTTC. The chain is built from TRBV6-5 and TRBJ2-5; perhaps TRBD1 as D (6 bases). The CDR3 runs to 15 residues. Trimming took 4 bases from V and 1 from J, leaving 13 bases between them. CDR1 MNHEY and CDR2 SVGAGI come from the germline V gene.

In this sample, this clonotype turned up many times. The germline gene is not matched at one end of the junction; a read error may be the cause. This rearrangement joins TRBV5-1 to TRBJ2-1; D remains ambiguous. The CDR3 loop spans 11 amino acids. Germline V CDR1 and CDR2: SGHRS, YFSETQ. For the CDR3, the DNA is TGTGCCAGCAGCTTGGCCCGGGAGCAGTTCTTC. This sequence encodes CASSLAREQFF.

This clonotype was picked up a small number of times. J is TRBJ2-1 and V is TRBV27, with 9 nucleotides matching TRBD2. Trimming removed 2 bases from V and 1 base from J; junction bases left unmatched: 6. CDR1 and CDR2 (germline): MNHEY, SMNVEV (reference sequence). The CDR3 totals 17 residues. The CDR3 protein is CASSLGVAGDSYNEQFF. In DNA form, the CDR3 reads TGTGCCAGCAGTTTAGGGGTAGCGGGGGATTCCTACAATGAGCAGTTCTTC.

This clonotype turned up a few times. The chain uses TRBV20-1 and TRBJ2-7; either TRBD1 or TRBD2 may fit D (7 bases each). The J call is doubtful: the DNA matches TRBJ2-5 better. The CDR3 has 15 residues. Germline CDR1 reads DFQATT; CDR2 reads SNEGSKA (reference sequence). Here the CDR3 reads CSALQGGPSQETQYF. The DNA for the CDR3 is TGCAGTGCCCTCCAGGGGGGGCCATCTCAAGAGACCCAGTACTTC.

The chain couples TRBV27 to TRBJ1-5; D is perhaps TRBD1 (6 bases). CDR1 and CDR2 from the germline V gene are MNHEY and SMNVEV (reference sequence). This CDR3 is 15 amino acids long. V lost 8 bases and J lost 1, with 15 bases in between. In DNA form, the CDR3 reads TGTGCCAGCGGACCAGGGGTGTTCAGCAATCAGCCCCAGCATTTT. It codes for CASGPGVFSNQPQHF.

This clonotype was seen more than once but under ten times. This chain uses TRBV29-1 with TRBJ2-1, with TRBD1 as a possible D gene (5 bases). CDR1 is SQVTM and CDR2 is ANQGSEA in the germline V gene. The CDR3 totals 16 residues. Trimming took 1 base from V and 0 from J, leaving 13 bases between them. CDR3 in DNA: TGCAGCGTTGAAGTAGTGCAGGGTCTCTCCTACAATGAGCAGTTCTTC. Protein: CSVEVVQGLSYNEQFF.

This clonotype was counted a few times. V and J are TRBV20-1 and TRBJ2-5; D ambiguous. V lost 0 bases and J lost 5, with 16 bases in between. The CDR3 is made up of 15 amino acids. Germline-derived CDR1 and CDR2 are DFQATT and SNEGSKA (reference sequence). CDR3 DNA sequence: TGCAGTGCTAGAGATAGTTGGGCAGTCGGGGAGACCCAGTACTTC. It encodes CSARDSWAVGETQYF.

The chain couples TRBV10-3 to TRBJ1-2; D is possibly TRBD1 (6 bases). Germline CDR1 reads ENHRY; CDR2 reads SYGVKD. This CDR3 is 13 amino acids long. V was clipped by 6 bases and J by 4 bases, with 12 bases between them. CDR3 nucleotide sequence: TGTGCCATCAGAACACAGGGTTTCTATGGCTACACCTTC. This encodes CAIRTQGFYGYTF.

The chain links TRBV3-1 to TRBJ1-4; D is undetermined. Germline CDR1 and CDR2: LGHDT and YNNKEL (reference sequence). The CDR3 is 14 amino acids. V shed 7 bases and J shed 0 bases, with 9 bases lying between them. The CDR3 coding sequence is TGTGCCAGCACCGATGTTGCAACTAATGAAAAACTGTTTTTT. Encoded protein: CASTDVATNEKLFF.